A single T cell receptor (beta chain) is shown here with its context. This CDR3 contains 16 residues. Germline V lookup: CDR1 MNHEY, CDR2 SMNVEV (reference sequence). V gave up 5 bases and J gave up 8 bases; unmatched junction bases: 12. TCRdb reprocessed the RT-PCR reads with MiXCR, giving one entry per CDR3 protein. The profile shows about 700,000 distinct CDR3 sequences, more than 13% of them singletons. This sequence originates from a female donor in good health, serving as a healthy control. The sequenced sample consisted of memory CD4+ T cells from blood. The chain joins TRBV27 to TRBJ2-1; 10 bases fit TRBD1. The CDR3 sequence: CASSPLRDRGFDEQFF. CDR3 DNA sequence: TGTGCCAGCAGTCCCCTCCGGGACAGGGGTTTTGATGAGCAGTTCTTC.